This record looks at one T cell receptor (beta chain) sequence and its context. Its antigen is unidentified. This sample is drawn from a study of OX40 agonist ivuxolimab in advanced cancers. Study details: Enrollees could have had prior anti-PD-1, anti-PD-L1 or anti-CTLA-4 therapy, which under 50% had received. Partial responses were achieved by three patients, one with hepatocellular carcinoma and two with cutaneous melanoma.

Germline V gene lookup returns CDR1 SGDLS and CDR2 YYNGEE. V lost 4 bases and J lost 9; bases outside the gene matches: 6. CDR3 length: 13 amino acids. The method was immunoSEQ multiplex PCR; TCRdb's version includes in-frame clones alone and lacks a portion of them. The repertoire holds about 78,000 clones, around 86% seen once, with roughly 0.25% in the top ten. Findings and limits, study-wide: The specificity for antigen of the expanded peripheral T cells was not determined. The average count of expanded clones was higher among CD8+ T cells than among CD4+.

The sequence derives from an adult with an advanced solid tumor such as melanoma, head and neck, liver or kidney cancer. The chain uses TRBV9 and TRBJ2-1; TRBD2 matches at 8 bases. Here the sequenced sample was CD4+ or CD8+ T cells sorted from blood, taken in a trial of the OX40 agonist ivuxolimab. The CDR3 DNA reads TGTGCCAGCAGCCCAAAACTAGCGGCTGAGCAGTTCTTC. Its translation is CASSPKLAAEQFF.